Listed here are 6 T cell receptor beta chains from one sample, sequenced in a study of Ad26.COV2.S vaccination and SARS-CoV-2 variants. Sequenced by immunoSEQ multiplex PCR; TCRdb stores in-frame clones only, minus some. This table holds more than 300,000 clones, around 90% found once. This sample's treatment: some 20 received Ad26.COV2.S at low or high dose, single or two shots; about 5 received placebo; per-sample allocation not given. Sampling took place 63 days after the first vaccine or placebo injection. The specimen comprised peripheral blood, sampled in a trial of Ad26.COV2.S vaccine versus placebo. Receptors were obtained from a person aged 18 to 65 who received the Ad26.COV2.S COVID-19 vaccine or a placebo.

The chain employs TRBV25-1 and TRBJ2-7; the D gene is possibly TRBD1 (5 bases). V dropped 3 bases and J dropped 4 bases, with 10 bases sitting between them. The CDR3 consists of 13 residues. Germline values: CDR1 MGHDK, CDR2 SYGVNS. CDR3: CASSDLDRYEQYF. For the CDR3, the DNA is TGTGCCAGCAGTGATCTAGACAGATACGAGCAGTACTTC.

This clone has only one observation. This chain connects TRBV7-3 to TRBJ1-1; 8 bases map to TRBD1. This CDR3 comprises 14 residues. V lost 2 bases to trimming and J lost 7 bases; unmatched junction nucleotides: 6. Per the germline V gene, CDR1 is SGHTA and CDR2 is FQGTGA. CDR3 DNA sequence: TGTGCCAGCAGCTTATCAGGGGGCGCGAGTGAAGCTTTCTTT. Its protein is CASSLSGGASEAFF.

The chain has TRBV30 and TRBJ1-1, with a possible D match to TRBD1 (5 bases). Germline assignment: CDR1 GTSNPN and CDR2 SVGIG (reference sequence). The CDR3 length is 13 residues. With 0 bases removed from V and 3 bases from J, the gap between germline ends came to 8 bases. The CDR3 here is CAWSVSGHTEAFF. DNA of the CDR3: TGTGCCTGGAGTGTATCAGGGCACACTGAAGCTTTCTTT.

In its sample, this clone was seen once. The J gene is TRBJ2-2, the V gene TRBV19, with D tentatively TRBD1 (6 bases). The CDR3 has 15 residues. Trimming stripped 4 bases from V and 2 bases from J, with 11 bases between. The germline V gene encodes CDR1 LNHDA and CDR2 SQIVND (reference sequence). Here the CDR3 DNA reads TGTGCCAGTAGTACCCAGGGGTTTAACACCGGGGAGCTGTTTTTT. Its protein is CASSTQGFNTGELFF.

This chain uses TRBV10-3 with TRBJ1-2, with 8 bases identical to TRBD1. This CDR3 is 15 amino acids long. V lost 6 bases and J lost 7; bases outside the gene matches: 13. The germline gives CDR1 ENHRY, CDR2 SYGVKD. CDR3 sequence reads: CAIRPTGTGLPGYTF. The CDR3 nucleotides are TGTGCCATCAGACCGACCGGGACAGGTCTTCCTGGCTACACCTTC.

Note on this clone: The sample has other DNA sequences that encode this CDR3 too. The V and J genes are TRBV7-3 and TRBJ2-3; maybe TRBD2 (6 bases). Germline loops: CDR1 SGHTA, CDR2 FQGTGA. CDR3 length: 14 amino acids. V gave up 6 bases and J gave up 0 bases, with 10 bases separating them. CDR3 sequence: CASRPGLSTDTQYF. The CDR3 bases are TGTGCCAGCAGGCCGGGACTCAGCACAGATACGCAGTATTTT.